This T cell receptor (beta chain) came from a study of blood T cell repertoires in COVID-19. Across the whole study: Sample material is recorded as cDNA or gDNA derived from T cells, B-cell-depleted T cells, or PBMCs.

This CDR3 contains 14 residues. Germline V lookup: CDR1 MNHEY, CDR2 SVGAGI. The J segment lost 9 bases and the V segment lost 2 bases, leaving 3 bases of the junction unmatched. In the case of this clone: In the same sample, other DNA sequences code for this CDR3.

Here immunoSEQ multiplex PCR was the method, and the copy in TCRdb shows in-frame clones only, minus some. The sample has roughly 230,000 clones; about 88% are singletons. The chain is built from TRBV6-5 and TRBJ1-6; TRBD1 agrees at 8 bases. The clonotype was recovered from a man in his forties or fifties with acute or convalescent COVID-19. Material: peripheral blood. CDR3 region: CASSYGQGGSPLHF. The CDR3 DNA reads TGTGCCAGCAGTTACGGACAGGGAGGTTCACCCCTCCACTTT.